The clone carrying this TCR beta chain was counted ten times or more. What it binds is not known. This sample stems from a study of CD8 T cells in ankylosing spondylitis. Study results and caveats: Peripheral blood held disease-linked clones only at relatively low frequency, and these were CD8+. Eight highly homologous variants formed a TCR beta motif that appeared characteristic of ankylosing spondylitis blood.

The TCR beta libraries were generated through quantitative 5'-RACE incorporating molecular barcodes. Using its own MiXCR run on the 5' RACE reads, TCRdb lists one record per CDR3 protein. The sample shows 500,000 or so distinct CDR3 sequences, less than 6% of them seen only once. Germline CDR1 SGHTA, CDR2 FQGNSA. With V trimmed by 5 bases and J by 3 bases, 9 bases remained unmatched. The CDR3 totals 15 residues. The V call is TRBV7-2, the J call TRBJ2-7; 8 nucleotides match TRBD2. The receptor was isolated from a male donor with ankylosing spondylitis. The source material was blood, either unsorted or a sorted T cell fraction (not recorded which). This CDR3 reads CASSTFSGSDYEQYF. In DNA form, the CDR3 reads TGTGCCAGCAGCACCTTCAGCGGGAGCGACTACGAGCAGTACTTC. The full variable domain, rest sourced from reference TRBV7-2 and TRBJ2-7, is GAGVSQSPSNKVTEKGKDVELRCDPISGHTALYWYRQSLGQGLEFLIYFQGNSAPDKSGLPSDRFSAERTGGSVSTLTIQRTQQEDSAVYLCASSTFSGSDYEQYFGPGTRLTVT.